This T cell receptor (beta chain) was sequenced in a study of blood T cell repertoires in COVID-19. Generated by immunoSEQ multiplex PCR, the TCRdb table keeps only in-frame clones and is missing some. The sample has some 56,000 clones, more than 60% seen once. This CDR3 contains 17 residues. The V gene end was trimmed by 6 bases and the J gene end by 1 base; junction bases not matched to a gene: 12. Germline V gives CDR1 MNHEY, CDR2 SMNVEV (reference sequence). This chain uses TRBV27 with TRBJ2-7; 10 nucleotides align to TRBD2. Input material: peripheral blood. The source of this sequence is a woman aged 50 to 60 with active or convalescent COVID-19. CDR3 coding DNA: TGTGCCAGCAGACTAGCGGGACCTACCCTTATATCCTACGAGCAGTACTTC. It is translated as CASRLAGPTLISYEQYF.